The T cell receptor (beta chain) described here comes from a study of blood T cell repertoires in COVID-19. The wider study: Sources were T cells, B-cell-depleted T cells, or PBMCs; the material itself was cDNA or gDNA.

This clone occurred a few times. The CDR3 runs 15 residues. CDR1 and CDR2 from the germline V gene are SGDLS and YYNGEE. Trimming left V 0 bases short and J 4 bases short, with 10 bases between. Produced via immunoSEQ multiplex PCR; TCRdb's table is partial and in-frame only. The sample comprises around 190,000 clones, approximately 84% of which are singletons, and approximately 3% rests with the top ten. Participants' reported clinical history set cohort assignment. The sample consisted of PBMCs or T cells enriched from blood (not recorded which). This receptor was obtained from a woman in her 30s who had recovered from COVID-19. The chain links TRBV9 to TRBJ1-4; no definite D call. CDR3 coding DNA: TGTGCCAGCAGCGTAGGGGGAGCCAATAATGAAAAACTGTTTTTT. Translated, it gives CASSVGGANNEKLFF.